This TCR beta chain was sequenced for a study of blood T cell repertoires in COVID-19 (dated by TCRdb to about 2020). For the study in its entirety: Samples covering the acute and convalescent phases of COVID-19 were provided by collaborators in the United States, Italy and Spain. The material from the prospective study consisted of cDNA or gDNA derived from T cells, B-cell-depleted T cells, or PBMCs. Subjects who had been exposed to COVID-19, were actively infected with it, or had recovered from it provided the deeply sampled blood TCRbeta repertoires that made up the dataset. The repertoires were released in a freely available public database meant as a resource for research on the immune response to SARS-CoV-2. The samples were drawn from the first 160 participants of the ongoing ImmuneRACE study and from 1,254 subjects provided by 6 global collaborators. The sample metadata nearly always contained a de-identified subject ID, COVID-19 status, age in years and sex. HLA class I and class II types, where available, came from metadata supplied by the sample provider rather than from assay-based typing. The full study reports these points: How much clinical and demographic metadata was included differed by source and by participant, and the metadata was provided uncurated.

Note on this clone: Its antigen is currently not known. The sample holds no much larger clone one base away, and base qualities are not on file.

TCRbeta CDR3 regions were amplified from genomic DNA using the immunoSEQ Assay, a bias-controlled multiplex PCR. The paper's data handling went like this. The number of nucleated cells in each sample was estimated from the amplification of reference gene primers within the assay. To quantify the absolute abundance of each unique TCRbeta CDR3 rearrangement, sequence reads were collapsed and filtered. For each sample, productive Simpson clonality was calculated as the square root of Simpson's diversity index over productive rearrangements. TCRdb limited this immuneACCESS table to in-frame rearrangements with V and J called. A share of clones is missing; checked studies link under half to unresolved V genes, and the rest is unexplained. V and J calls and clone size are copied from that table; D and trimming were computed from the DNA. The sample table lists some 180,000 clones, more than 65% of them with a count of one. The ten most abundant clones make up about 12% of the sample.

CDR1 and CDR2 are read off the germline V gene (reference sequence) as GTSNPN and SVGIG. From cysteine to phenylalanine, the CDR3 is 17 amino acids long. Only CDR3 DNA is held: 51 bases, read in frame from base 1. V loses 0 bases at its end and J loses 0 bases; junction bases beyond the gene matches: 7. The collaborating institutions used their own protocols to collect whole blood in K2EDTA tubes. For TCRbeta analysis, collaborators shipped samples as frozen whole blood, isolated PBMCs, or DNA extracted from either of those sample types. The rearranged chain carries TRBV30 and TRBJ2-3; the junction holds 9 bases that match TRBD2. The sequence was obtained from a human donor in a cohort sampled during active COVID-19. Sample: peripheral blood. The DNA is TGTGCCTGGAGTGTGGCGGGAGGGCCGAGAAGCACAGATACGCAGTATTTT. This is translated as CAWSVAGGPRSTDTQYF.